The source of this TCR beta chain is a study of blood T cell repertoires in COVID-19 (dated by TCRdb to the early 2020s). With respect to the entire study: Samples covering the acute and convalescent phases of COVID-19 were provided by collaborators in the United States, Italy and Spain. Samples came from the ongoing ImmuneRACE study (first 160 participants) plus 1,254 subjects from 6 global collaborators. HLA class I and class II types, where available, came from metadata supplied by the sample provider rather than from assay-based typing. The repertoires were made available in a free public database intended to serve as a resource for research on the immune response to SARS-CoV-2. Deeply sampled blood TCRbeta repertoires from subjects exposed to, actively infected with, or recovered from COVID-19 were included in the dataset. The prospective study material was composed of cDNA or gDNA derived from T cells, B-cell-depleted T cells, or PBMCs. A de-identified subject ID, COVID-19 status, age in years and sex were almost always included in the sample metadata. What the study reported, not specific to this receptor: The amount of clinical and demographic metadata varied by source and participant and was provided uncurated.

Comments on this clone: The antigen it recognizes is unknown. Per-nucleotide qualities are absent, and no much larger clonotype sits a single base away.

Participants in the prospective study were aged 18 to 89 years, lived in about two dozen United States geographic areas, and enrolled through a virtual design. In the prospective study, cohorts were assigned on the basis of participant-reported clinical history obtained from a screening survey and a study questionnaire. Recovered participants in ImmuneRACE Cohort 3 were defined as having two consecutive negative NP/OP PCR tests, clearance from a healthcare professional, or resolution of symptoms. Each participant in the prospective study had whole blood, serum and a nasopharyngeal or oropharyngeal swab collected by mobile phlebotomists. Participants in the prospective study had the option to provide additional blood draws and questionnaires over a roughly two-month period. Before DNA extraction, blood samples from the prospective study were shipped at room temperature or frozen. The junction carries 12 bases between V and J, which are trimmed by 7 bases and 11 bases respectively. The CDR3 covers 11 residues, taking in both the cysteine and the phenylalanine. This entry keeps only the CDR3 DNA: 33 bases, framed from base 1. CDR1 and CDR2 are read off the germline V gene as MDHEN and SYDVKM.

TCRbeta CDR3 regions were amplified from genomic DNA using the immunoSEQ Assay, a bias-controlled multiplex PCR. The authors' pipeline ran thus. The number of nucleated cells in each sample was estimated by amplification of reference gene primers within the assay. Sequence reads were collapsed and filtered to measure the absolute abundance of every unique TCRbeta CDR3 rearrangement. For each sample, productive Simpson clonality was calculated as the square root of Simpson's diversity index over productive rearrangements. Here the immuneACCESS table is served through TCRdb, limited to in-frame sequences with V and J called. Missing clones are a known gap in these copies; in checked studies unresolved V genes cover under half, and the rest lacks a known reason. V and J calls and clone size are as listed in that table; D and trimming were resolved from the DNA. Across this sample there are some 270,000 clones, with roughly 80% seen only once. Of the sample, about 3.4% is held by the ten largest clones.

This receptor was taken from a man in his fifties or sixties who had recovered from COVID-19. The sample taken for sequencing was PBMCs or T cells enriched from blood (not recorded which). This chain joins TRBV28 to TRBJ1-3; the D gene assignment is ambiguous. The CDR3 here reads CASTLGVSIYF. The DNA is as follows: TGTGCCAGCACCTTGGGAGTATCCATATATTTT.